One and the same sample provided the 11 T cell receptor beta chains below, sequenced in a study of T-cell reconstitution after alpha-beta-depleted transplantation in children. A TCRbeta library incorporating unique molecular identifiers was prepared. TCRdb ran MiXCR on the PCR reads and lists one entry per CDR3 protein. The profile shows roughly 500,000 distinct CDR3 sequences, 10% of them singletons. This specimen consisted of PBMCs, obtained before TCRalphabeta/CD19-depleted stem cell transplant. The receptors derive from a child younger than 10 with inherited bone marrow failure, due to receive a stem cell transplant.

This clonotype has ten or more counts. J is TRBJ1-1 and V is TRBV12-3 or TRBV12-4; D uncertain. This CDR3 has 14 residues. V gave up 4 bases and J gave up 1 base, with 10 bases separating them. This CDR3 reads CASSWAGGNTEAFF. The CDR3 bases are TGTGCCAGCAGTTGGGCAGGCGGGAACACTGAAGCTTTCTTT.

This clonotype has a count of ten or more. Germline is not matched at one junction end, which may reflect a read error. V and J are TRBV5-5 and TRBJ2-4; D is perhaps TRBD1 or TRBD2 (7 bases each). CDR3 length equals 15 residues. The germline gives CDR1 SGHKS, CDR2 YYEKEE (reference sequence). CDR3 coding DNA: TGTTCCAGCAGCGTGCGTACACAGGGGAGGGACATTCAGTACTTC. This translates into CSSSVRTQGRDIQYF.

Ten or more counts support this clonotype. The rearrangement uses TRBV20-1 and TRBJ2-2; TRBD2 aligns across 7 bases. In germline, CDR1 is DFQATT, CDR2 SNEGSKA (reference sequence). The CDR3 consists of 16 residues. The V gene end was trimmed by 6 bases and the J gene end by 7 bases; junction bases not matched to a gene: 17. The CDR3 sequence: CSARRASGPQYGELFF. The CDR3 DNA is TGCAGTGCAAGGAGGGCTAGCGGCCCCCAGTACGGGGAGCTGTTTTTT.

The rearrangement uses TRBV10-3 and TRBJ1-1; 7 bases fit TRBD1. Per germline, CDR1 ENHRY and CDR2 SYGVKD. V shed 3 bases, J shed 4 bases, and the junction held 8 bases outside the gene matches. This CDR3 region has 15 residues. The CDR3 nucleotides read TGTGCCATCAGTGAAGACAGGGAATGGAGCACTGAAGCTTTCTTT. It encodes CAISEDREWSTEAFF.

This clonotype was recorded at least ten times. The chain links TRBV5-1 to TRBJ2-1, with D perhaps matching TRBD1 (5 bases). The V end was cut by 5 bases, the J end by 3 bases, with 12 bases between. CDR1 and CDR2 (germline): SGHRS, YFSETQ. This CDR3 is 14 amino acids long. This CDR3 reads CASRLGVFYNEQFF. In nucleotides, the CDR3 is TGCGCCAGCAGGTTAGGGGTTTTCTACAATGAGCAGTTCTTC.

In this sample, this clonotype turned up many times. The V and J genes are TRBV9 and TRBJ2-6, with 7 positions matching TRBD2. V shed 0 bases, J shed 0 bases, and the junction held 0 bases outside the gene matches. Germline V gene lookup returns CDR1 SGDLS and CDR2 YYNGEE. This CDR3 is built from 16 residues. The CDR3 sequence is CASSVGGGSGANVLTF. DNA for the CDR3: TGTGCCAGCAGCGTAGGGGGGGGCTCTGGGGCCAACGTCCTGACTTTC.

This clonotype was recorded a few times. Mismatch with germline at one junction end may stem from a read error. The J gene is TRBJ1-4, the V gene TRBV7-7; D might be TRBD1 (6 bases). Per germline, CDR1 SSHAT and CDR2 FNYEAQ (reference sequence). The CDR3 consists of 12 residues. Here the CDR3 DNA reads TGTGCTAGCACGCGCAGGGGCGAAAAACTGTTTTTT. This codes for CASTRRGEKLFF.

In this sample, this clonotype turned up many times. The CDR3 region is CASSHGTGLNEQFF. The CDR3 nucleotides read TGCGCCAGCAGCCATGGGACAGGGTTGAATGAGCAGTTCTTC. V gene TRBV4-3 combines with J gene TRBJ2-1, with TRBD1 matching over 9 bases. V lost 3 bases, J lost 7 bases, and 4 bases stayed unmatched. CDR1 is LGHNA and CDR2 is YSLEER in the germline V gene. The CDR3 has 14 amino acids.

The chain joins TRBV24-1 to TRBJ2-3, with 9 positions matching TRBD2. The ends lost 3 bases at V and 2 bases at J; junction bases unmatched: 5. Germline CDR1 is KGHDR and CDR2 is SFDVKD. The CDR3 is 16 residues long. CDR3 residues: CATSDPSGASTDTQYF. In nucleotides, the CDR3 is TGTGCCACCAGTGATCCTAGCGGGGCCTCCACAGATACGCAGTATTTT.

This clonotype has ten or more counts. This chain connects TRBV4-3 to TRBJ2-7; D call uncertain. V lost 1 base and J lost 2, with 12 bases in between. The CDR3 totals 15 residues. Germline assignment: CDR1 LGHNA and CDR2 YSLEER. The DNA of the CDR3 is TGCGCCAGCAGCCAAGGGGCTAGAAGCGCCTACGAGCAGTACTTC. This encodes CASSQGARSAYEQYF.

This clonotype has at least ten counts. The chain uses TRBV27 and TRBJ2-2; unclear D gene. The CDR3 runs to 13 residues. V was shortened by 7 bases and J by 6 bases, with 12 bases between the two germline ends. Germline V gene lookup returns CDR1 MNHEY and CDR2 SMNVEV (reference sequence). The CDR3 reads CASTPKGAGELFF. The CDR3 nucleotides read TGTGCCAGCACCCCTAAGGGCGCCGGGGAGCTGTTTTTT.